This TCR beta chain was obtained from a study of blood T cell repertoires in COVID-19. Study background: Sample material is recorded as cDNA or gDNA derived from T cells, B-cell-depleted T cells, or PBMCs.

V dropped 2 bases and J dropped 0; count of bases not matched to a gene: 6. Per the germline V gene, CDR1 is SEHNR and CDR2 is FQNEAQ (reference sequence). The CDR3 length is 16 residues. Individuals aged about 18 to 89 years were recruited from 24 US areas. Cohorts were assigned according to the clinical history that participants reported. Per the original methods: Amplification of reference gene primers was used by the study to estimate nucleated cell counts. Some clones are missing from TCRdb's copy, which holds only in-frame ones; the method was immunoSEQ multiplex PCR. From that table come the V and J calls and clone size; the DNA was used to work out D and trimming. The repertoire holds under 500,000 clones, with about 85% as singletons.

Sequencing was carried out using PBMCs or T cells enriched from blood (not recorded which). The chain uses TRBV7-9 and TRBJ1-1; 7 bases fit TRBD1. The origin of this receptor is a woman aged 18-30 years with acute COVID-19. CDR3 protein: CASSLTRQGMNTEAFF. CDR3 coding DNA: TGTGCCAGCAGCTTAACCCGACAGGGAATGAACACTGAAGCTTTCTTT.